This TCR beta chain derives from a study of T cell responses to AZD1222 COVID-19 vaccine. Germline V CDR1 and CDR2: MDHEN, SYDVKM. There are 12 residues in the CDR3. V gave up 7 bases and J gave up 2 bases, with 9 bases separating them. Profiling relied on immunoSEQ multiplex PCR, and the TCRdb table lists in-frame clones only, not all of them. The top ten clones hold 4.5% of a sample with 110,000 or so clones, approximately 90% of them seen once. The genes are TRBV28 and TRBJ2-7, with D hard to call. The sequencing here drew on peripheral blood, taken on day 0 of AZD1222 vaccination. The clonotype comes from an adult in good health. The CDR3 DNA sequence: TGTGCCAGCACGCCACGGACCTACGAGCAGTACTTC. Residues: CASTPRTYEQYF. The variable domain in full, completed from reference TRBV28 and TRBJ2-7, reads DVKVTQSSRYLVKRTGEKVFLECVQDMDHENMFWYRQDPGLGLRLIYFSYDVKMKEKGDIPEGYSVSREKKERFSLILESASTNQTSMYLCASTPRTYEQYFGPGTRLTVT.